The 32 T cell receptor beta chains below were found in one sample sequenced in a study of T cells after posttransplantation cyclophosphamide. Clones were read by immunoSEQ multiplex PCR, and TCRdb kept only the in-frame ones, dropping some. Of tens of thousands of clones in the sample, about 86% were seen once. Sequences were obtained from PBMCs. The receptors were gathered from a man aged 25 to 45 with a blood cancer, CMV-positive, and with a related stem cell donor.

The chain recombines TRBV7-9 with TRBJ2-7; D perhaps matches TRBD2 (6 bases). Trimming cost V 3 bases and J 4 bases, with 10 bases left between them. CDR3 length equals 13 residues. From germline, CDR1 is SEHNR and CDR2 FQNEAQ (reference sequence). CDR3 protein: CASSFDGGYEQYF. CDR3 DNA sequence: TGTGCCAGCAGCTTCGATGGGGGGTACGAGCAGTACTTC.

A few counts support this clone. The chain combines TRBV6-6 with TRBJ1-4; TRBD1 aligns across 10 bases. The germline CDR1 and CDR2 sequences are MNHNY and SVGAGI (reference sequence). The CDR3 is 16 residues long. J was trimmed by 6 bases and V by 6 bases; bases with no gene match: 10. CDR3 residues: CASRRQGAAMDEKLFF. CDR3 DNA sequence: TGTGCCAGCAGGCGACAGGGGGCGGCTATGGATGAAAAACTGTTTTTT.

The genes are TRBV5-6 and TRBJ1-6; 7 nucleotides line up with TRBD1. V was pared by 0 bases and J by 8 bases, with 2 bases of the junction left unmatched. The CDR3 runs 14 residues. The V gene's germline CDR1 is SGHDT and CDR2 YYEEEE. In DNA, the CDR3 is TGTGCCAGCAGCTTGGCAGGGGGTCATTCACCCCTCCACTTT. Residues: CASSLAGGHSPLHF. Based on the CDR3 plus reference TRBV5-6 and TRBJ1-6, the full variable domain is DAGVTQSPTHLIKTRGQQVTLRCSPKSGHDTVSWYQQALGQGPQFIFQYYEEEERQRGNFPDRFSGHQFPNYSSELNVNALLLGDSALYLCASSLAGGHSPLHFGNGTRLTVT.

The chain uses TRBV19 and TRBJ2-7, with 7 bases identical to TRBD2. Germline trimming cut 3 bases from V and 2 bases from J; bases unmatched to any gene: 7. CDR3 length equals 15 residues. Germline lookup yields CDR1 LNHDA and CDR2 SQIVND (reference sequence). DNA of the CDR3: TGTGCCAGTAGTATCGGACTAGGTGGGGCCTACGAGCAGTACTTC. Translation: CASSIGLGGAYEQYF.

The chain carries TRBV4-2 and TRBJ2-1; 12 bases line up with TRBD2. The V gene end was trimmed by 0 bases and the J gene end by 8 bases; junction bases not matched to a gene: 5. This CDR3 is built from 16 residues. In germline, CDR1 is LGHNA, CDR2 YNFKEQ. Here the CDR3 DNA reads TGTGCCAGCAGCCAAGAGACTAGCGGGAGTGAGTATGAGCAGTTCTTC. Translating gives CASSQETSGSEYEQFF.

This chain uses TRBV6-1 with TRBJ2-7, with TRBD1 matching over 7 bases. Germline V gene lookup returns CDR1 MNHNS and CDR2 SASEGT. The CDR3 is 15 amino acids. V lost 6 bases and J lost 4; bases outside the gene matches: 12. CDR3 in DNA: TGTGCCAGCAGCCCGGGACAGCATGTTGGTTACGAGCAGTACTTC. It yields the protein CASSPGQHVGYEQYF.

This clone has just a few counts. The CDR3 here is CASRQSNQPQHF. As DNA, the CDR3 is TGTGCCAGCAGACAAAGCAATCAGCCCCAGCATTTT. The J gene is TRBJ1-5, the V gene TRBV6-1; D not resolved. Germline lookup yields CDR1 MNHNS and CDR2 SASEGT. The V end lost 6 bases, the J end lost 1 base, and 4 bases lay between the germline ends. The CDR3 totals 12 residues.

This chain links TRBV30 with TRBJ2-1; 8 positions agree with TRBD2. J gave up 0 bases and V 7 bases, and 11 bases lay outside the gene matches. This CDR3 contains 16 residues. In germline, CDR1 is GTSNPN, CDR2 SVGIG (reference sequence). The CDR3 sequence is CASIYVAGLSYNEQFF. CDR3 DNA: TGTGCCTCTATTTATGTAGCGGGACTCTCCTACAATGAGCAGTTCTTC.

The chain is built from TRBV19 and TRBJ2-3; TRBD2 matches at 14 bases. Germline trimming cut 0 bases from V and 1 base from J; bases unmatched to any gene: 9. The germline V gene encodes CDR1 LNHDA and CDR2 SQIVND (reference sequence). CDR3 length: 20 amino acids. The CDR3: CASSIDHLGLAGARTDTQYF. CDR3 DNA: TGTGCCAGTAGTATAGACCACTTGGGACTAGCGGGAGCGCGCACAGATACGCAGTATTTT.

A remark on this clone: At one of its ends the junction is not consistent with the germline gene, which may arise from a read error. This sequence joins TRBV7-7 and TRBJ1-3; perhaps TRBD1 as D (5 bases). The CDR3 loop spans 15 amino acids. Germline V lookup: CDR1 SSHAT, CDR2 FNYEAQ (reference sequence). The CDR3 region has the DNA TGTGCTAGCAGCTTAGGACCAGGGCCTGGAAACACCATATATTTT. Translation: CASSLGPGPGNTIYF.

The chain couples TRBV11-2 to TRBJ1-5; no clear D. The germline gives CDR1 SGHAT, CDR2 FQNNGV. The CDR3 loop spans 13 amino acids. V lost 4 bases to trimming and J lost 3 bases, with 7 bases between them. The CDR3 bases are TGTGCCAGCAGCTCAACACACAATCAGCCCCAGCATTTT. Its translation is CASSSTHNQPQHF. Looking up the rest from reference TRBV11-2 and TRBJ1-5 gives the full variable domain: EAGVAQSPRYKIIEKRQSVAFWCNPISGHATLYWYQQILGQGPKLLIQFQNNGVVDDSQLPKDRFSAERLKGVDSTLKIQPAKLEDSAVYLCASSSTHNQPQHFGDGTRLSIL.

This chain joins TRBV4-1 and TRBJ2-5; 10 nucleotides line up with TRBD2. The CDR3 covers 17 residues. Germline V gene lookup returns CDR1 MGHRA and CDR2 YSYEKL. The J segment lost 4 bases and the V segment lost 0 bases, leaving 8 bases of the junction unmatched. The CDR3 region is CASSQEWSAGGRETQYF. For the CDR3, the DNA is TGCGCCAGCAGCCAAGAGTGGTCAGCGGGAGGGCGAGAGACCCAGTACTTC.

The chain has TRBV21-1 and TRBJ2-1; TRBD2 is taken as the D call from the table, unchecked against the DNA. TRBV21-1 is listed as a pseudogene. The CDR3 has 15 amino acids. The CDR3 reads CASSISGRGFHEQFF. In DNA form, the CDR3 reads TGTGCCAGCAGCATAAGCGGGAGAGGGTTCCATGAGCAGTTCTTC.

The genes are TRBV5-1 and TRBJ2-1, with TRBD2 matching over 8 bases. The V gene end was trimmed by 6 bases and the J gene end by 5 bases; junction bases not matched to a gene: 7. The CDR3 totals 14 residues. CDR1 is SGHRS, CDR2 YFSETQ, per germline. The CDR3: CASTVIAGNNEQFF. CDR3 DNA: TGCGCCAGCACCGTCATAGCGGGAAACAATGAGCAGTTCTTC.

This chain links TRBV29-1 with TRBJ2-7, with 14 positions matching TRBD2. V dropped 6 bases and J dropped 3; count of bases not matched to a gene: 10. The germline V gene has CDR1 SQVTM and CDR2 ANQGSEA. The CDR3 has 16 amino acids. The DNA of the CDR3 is TGCAGCGTGGTCCCGGGACTAGCGGGAGTAGGCTACGAGCAGTACTTC. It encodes CSVVPGLAGVGYEQYF.

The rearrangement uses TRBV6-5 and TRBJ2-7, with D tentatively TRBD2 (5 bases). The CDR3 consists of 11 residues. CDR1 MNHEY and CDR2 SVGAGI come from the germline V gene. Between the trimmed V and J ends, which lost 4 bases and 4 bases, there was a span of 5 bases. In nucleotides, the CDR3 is TGTGCCAGCAGTTGGGAGTACGAGCAGTACTTC. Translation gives CASSWEYEQYF.

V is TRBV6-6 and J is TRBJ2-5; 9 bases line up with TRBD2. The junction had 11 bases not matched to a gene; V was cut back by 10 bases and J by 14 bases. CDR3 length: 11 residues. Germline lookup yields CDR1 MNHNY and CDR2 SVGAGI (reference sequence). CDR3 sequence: CATKTGTSCYF. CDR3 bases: TGTGCCACCAAAACCGGGACTAGCTGTTACTTC.

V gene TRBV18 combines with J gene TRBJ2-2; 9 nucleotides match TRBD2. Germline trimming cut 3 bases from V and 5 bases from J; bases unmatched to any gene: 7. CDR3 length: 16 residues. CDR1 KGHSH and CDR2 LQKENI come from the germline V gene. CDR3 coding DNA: TGTGCCAGCTCACCCTTAGCGGGAGAACTAACCGGGGAGCTGTTTTTT. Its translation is CASSPLAGELTGELFF.

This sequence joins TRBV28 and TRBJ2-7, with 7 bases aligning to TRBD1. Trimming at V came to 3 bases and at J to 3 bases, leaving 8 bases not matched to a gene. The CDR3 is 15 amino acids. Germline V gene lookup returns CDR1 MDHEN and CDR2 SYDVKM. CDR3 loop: CASSFDRVIVYEQYF. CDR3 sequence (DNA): TGTGCCAGCAGTTTCGACAGGGTGATAGTCTACGAGCAGTACTTC.

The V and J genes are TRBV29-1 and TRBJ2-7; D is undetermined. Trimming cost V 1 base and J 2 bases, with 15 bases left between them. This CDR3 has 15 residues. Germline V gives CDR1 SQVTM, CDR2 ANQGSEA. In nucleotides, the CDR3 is TGCAGCGTTGAAGGGCCAGATTTGGTCCCCTACGAGCAGTACTTC. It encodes CSVEGPDLVPYEQYF.

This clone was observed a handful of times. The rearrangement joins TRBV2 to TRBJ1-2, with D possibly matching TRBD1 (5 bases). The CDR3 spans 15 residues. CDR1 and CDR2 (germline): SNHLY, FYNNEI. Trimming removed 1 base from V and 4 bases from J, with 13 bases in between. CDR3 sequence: CASSEEGYSIYGYTF. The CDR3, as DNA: TGTGCCAGCAGTGAAGAGGGGTACAGCATCTATGGCTACACCTTC.

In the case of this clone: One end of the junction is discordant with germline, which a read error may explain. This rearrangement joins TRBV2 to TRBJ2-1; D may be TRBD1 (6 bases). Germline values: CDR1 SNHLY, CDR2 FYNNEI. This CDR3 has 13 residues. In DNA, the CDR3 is TGTGCCGGCAGTGATCCAGGGGTCCATGAGCAGTTCTTC. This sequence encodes CAGSDPGVHEQFF.

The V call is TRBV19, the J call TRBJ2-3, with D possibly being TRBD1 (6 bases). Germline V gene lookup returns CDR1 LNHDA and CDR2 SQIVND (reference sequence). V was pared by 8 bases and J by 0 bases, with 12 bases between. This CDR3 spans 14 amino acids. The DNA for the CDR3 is TGTGCCAGTTCCCCACAGGGAAGCACAGATACGCAGTATTTT. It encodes CASSPQGSTDTQYF.

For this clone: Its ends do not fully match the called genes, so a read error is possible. CDR3 protein: CASSQVSLDTGAFF. DNA for the CDR3: TGCGCCAGCAGCCAAGTGTCCCTGGACACTGGAGCTTTCTTT. This chain uses TRBV4-1 with TRBJ1-1; D might be TRBD1 (5 bases). Germline lookup yields CDR1 MGHRA and CDR2 YSYEKL. This CDR3 has 14 amino acids.

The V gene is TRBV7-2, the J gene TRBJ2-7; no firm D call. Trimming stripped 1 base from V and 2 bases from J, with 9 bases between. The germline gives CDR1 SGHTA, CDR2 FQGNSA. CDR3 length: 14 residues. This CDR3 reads CASSLEQLAYEQYF. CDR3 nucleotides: TGTGCCAGCAGCTTAGAACAGTTAGCCTACGAGCAGTACTTC. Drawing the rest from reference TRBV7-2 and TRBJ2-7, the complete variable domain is GAGVSQSPSNKVTEKGKDVELRCDPISGHTALYWYRQSLGQGLEFLIYFQGNSAPDKSGLPSDRFSAERTGGSVSTLTIQRTQQEDSAVYLCASSLEQLAYEQYFGPGTRLTVT.

CDR3 residues: CASSLSVTSADTQYF. The CDR3 nucleotides read TGTGCCAGCAGCTTATCCGTGACTAGCGCAGATACGCAGTATTTT. The chain employs TRBV11-3 and TRBJ2-3; 8 bases align to TRBD2. With V trimmed by 2 bases and J by 4 bases, 5 bases remained unmatched. There are 15 residues in the CDR3. Looked up from germline, CDR1 is SGHNT and CDR2 is YENEEA.

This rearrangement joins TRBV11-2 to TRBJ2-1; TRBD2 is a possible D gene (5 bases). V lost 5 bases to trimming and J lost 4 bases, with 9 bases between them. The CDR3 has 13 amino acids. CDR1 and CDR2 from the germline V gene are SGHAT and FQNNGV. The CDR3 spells CASSLRTYNEQFF. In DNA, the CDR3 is TGTGCCAGCAGCCTCAGGACTTACAATGAGCAGTTCTTC.

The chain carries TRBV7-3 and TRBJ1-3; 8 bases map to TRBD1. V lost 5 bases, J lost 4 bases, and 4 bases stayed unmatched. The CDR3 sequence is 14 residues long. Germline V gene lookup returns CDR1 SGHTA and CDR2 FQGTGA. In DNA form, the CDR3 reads TGTGCCAGCAGCGCCCAGGGGGCGGGAAACACCATATATTTT. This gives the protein CASSAQGAGNTIYF.

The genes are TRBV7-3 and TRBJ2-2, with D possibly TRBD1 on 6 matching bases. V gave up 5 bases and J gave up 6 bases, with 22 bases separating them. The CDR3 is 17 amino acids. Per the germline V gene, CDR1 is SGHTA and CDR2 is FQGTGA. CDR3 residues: CASSPRQAATRAGELFF. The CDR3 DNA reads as TGTGCCAGCAGCCCTCGACAGGCTGCGACCCGGGCCGGGGAGCTGTTTTTT.

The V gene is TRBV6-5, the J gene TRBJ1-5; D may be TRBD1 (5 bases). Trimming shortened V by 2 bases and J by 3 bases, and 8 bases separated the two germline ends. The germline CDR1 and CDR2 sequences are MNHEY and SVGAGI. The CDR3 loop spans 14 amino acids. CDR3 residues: CASSYRGYNQPQHF. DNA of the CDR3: TGTGCCAGCAGTTACAGGGGTTACAATCAGCCCCAGCATTTT.

CDR3 bases: TGTGCCAGCAGCCGCACAGGGGTATCCACAGATACGCAGTATTTT. Its protein product is CASSRTGVSTDTQYF. This rearrangement joins TRBV7-2 to TRBJ2-3, with 7 positions matching TRBD1. Unmatched junction bases numbered 7, after V lost 5 bases and J lost 2 bases. This CDR3 is built from 15 residues. Germline-derived CDR1 and CDR2 are SGHTA and FQGNSA.

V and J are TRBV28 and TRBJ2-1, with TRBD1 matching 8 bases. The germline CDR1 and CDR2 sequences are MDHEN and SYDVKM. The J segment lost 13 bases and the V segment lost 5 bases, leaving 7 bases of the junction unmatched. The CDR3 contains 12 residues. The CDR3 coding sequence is TGTGCCAGCAGTCTATCGGACAGGGTACAGTTCTTC. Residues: CASSLSDRVQFF.